This T cell receptor beta chain was obtained from a study of blood T cells in healthy people across ages. Study summary: Capture via template switching afforded approximately one barcoded beta molecule per two T cells. General study findings and limits: Since the PBMCs were unsorted, naive and antigen-experienced cells could not be conclusively compared.

No fewer than 6 million PBMCs went into each sample. Trimming stripped 5 bases from V and 8 bases from J, with 17 bases between. Per the germline V gene, CDR1 is SGHRS and CDR2 is YFSETQ. The CDR3 has 14 residues. The use of a sample-barcoded 5' primer and a J-beta primer mix characterized a second PCR of roughly 7 to 11 cycles. TCRdb re-derived calls from the 5' RACE reads in MiXCR, one entry per CDR3 protein. This table has fewer than 1,200,000 distinct CDR3 sequences, approximately 26% appearing once. On this clonotype: Its cognate antigen is unknown.

The data were also submitted as part of a second study, on T cells of mothers and their children. From that second work: In related and unrelated pairs alike, thymic selection shapes TCR recombination output, with inherited differences minor.

The receptor comes from a girl aged 2-15 years in good health. The sequencing sample was made of blood. This chain uses TRBV5-1 with TRBJ2-1; D is unclear. CDR3 nucleotides: TGCGCCAGCAGAGACTCCGGAGTACACGATGAGCAGTTCTTC. It codes for CASRDSGVHDEQFF.